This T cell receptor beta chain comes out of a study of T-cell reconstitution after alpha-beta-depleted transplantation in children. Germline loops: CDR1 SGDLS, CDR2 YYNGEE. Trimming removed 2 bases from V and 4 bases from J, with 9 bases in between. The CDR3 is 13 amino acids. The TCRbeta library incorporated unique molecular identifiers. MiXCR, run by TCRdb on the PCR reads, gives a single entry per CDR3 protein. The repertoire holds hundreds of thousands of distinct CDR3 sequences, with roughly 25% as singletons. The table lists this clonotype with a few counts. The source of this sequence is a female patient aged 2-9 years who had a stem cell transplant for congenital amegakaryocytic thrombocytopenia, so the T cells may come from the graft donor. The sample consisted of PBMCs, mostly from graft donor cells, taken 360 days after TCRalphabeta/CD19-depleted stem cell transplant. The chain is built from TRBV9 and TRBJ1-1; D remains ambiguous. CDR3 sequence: CASSVAESTEAFF. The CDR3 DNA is TGTGCCAGCAGCGTCGCTGAGAGCACTGAAGCTTTCTTT.